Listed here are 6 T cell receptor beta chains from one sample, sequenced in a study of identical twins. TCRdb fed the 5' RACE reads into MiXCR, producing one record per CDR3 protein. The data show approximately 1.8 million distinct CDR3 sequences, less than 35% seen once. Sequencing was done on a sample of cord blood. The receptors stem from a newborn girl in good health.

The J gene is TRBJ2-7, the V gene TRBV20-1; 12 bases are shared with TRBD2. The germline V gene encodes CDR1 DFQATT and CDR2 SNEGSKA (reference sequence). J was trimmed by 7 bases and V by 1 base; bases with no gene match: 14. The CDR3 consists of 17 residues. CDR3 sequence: CSARGFATSGSLHEQYF. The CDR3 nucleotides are TGCAGTGCTAGAGGATTCGCGACTAGCGGGAGTCTCCATGAGCAGTACTTC.

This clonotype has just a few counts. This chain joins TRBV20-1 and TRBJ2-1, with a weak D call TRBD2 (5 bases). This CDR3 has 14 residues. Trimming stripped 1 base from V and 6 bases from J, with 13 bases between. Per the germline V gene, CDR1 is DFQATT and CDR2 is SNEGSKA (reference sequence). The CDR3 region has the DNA TGCAGTGCTAGAGGGGAACCTAGCTTCAATGAGCAGTTCTTC. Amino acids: CSARGEPSFNEQFF.

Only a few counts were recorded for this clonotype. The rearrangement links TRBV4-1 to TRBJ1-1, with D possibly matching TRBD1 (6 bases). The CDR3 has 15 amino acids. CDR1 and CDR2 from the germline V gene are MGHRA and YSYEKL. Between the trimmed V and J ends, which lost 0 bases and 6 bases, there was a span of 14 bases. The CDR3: CASSQEVQGSAEAFF. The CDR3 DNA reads TGCGCCAGCAGCCAAGAGGTCCAGGGGTCCGCTGAAGCTTTCTTT.

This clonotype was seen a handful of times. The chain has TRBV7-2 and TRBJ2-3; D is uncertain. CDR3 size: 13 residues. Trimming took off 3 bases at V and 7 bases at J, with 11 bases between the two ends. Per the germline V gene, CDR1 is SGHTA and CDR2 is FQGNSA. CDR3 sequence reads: CASSFGSGYTQYF. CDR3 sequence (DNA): TGTGCCAGCAGCTTTGGCAGTGGGTATACGCAGTATTTT.

The CDR3 coding sequence is TGCAGTGCTAGAGTGAGTGGTGGGGTATCACCCCTCCACTTT. Translated: CSARVSGGVSPLHF. This chain joins TRBV20-1 and TRBJ1-6; D remains ambiguous. The CDR3 runs to 14 residues. Per germline, CDR1 DFQATT and CDR2 SNEGSKA (reference sequence). Deletions cut 1 base from V and 10 bases from J, with 14 bases between.

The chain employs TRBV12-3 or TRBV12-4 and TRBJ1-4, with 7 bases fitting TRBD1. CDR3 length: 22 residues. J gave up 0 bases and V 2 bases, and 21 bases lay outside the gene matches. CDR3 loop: CASSLIALFGTARRATNEKLFF. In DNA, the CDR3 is TGTGCCAGCAGTTTAATCGCCCTTTTTGGGACAGCGAGGAGGGCAACTAATGAAAAACTGTTTTTT.